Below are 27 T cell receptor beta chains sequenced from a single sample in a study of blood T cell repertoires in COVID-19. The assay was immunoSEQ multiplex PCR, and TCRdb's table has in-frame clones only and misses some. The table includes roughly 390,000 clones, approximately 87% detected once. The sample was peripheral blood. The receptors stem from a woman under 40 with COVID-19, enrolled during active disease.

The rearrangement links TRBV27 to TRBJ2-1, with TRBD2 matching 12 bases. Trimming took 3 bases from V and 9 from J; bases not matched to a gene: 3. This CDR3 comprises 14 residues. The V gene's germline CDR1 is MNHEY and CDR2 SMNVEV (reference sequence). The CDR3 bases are TGTGCCAGCAGTTTGGGGACTAGCGGGCTTGAGCAGTTCTTC. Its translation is CASSLGTSGLEQFF.

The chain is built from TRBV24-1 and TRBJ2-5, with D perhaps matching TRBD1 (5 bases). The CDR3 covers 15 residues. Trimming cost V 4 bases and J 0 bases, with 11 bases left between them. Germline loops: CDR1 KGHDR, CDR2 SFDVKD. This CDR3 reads CATSDRGHDQETQYF. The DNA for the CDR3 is TGTGCCACCAGTGACCGCGGACACGACCAAGAGACCCAGTACTTC.

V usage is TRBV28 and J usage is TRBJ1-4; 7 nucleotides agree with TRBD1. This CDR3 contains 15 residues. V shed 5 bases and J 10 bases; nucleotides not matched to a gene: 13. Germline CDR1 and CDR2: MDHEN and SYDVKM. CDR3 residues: CASSPQGQSWGKLFF. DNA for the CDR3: TGTGCCAGCAGTCCCCAGGGACAGTCTTGGGGAAAACTGTTTTTT.

The CDR3 bases are TGCGCCAGCAGCCAGGACATACAAGAGACCCAGTACTTC. Its translation is CASSQDIQETQYF. The chain combines TRBV5-1 with TRBJ2-5; possibly TRBD1 for D (5 bases). The germline gives CDR1 SGHRS, CDR2 YFSETQ. V gave up 4 bases and J gave up 2 bases, with 9 bases separating them. The CDR3 consists of 13 residues.

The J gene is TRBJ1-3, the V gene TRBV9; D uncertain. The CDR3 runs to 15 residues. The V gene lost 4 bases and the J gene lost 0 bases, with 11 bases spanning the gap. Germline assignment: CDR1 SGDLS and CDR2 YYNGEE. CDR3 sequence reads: CASSYSGGSGNTIYF. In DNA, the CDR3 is TGTGCCAGCAGCTACAGCGGAGGCTCTGGAAACACCATATATTTT.

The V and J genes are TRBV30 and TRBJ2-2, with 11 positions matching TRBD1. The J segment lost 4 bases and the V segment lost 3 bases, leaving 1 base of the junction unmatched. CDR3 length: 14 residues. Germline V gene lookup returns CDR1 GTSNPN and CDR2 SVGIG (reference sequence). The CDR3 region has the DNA TGTGCCTGGAGCGGGACAGGGGGCACCGGGGAGCTGTTTTTT. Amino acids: CAWSGTGGTGELFF.

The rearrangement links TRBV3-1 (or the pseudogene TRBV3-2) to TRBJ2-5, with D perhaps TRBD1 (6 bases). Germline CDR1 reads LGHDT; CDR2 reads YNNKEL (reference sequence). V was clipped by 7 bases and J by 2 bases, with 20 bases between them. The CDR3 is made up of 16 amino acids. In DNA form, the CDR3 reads TGTGCCAGCAACAAAAGGGGGAGCTGGGTTCAAGAGACCCAGTACTTC. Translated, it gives CASNKRGSWVQETQYF.

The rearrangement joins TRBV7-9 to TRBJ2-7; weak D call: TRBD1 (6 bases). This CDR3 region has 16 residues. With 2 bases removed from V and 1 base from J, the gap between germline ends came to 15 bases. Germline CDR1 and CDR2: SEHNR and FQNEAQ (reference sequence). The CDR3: CASSLPNRVVSYEQYF. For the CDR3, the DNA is TGTGCCAGCAGCTTACCCAACAGGGTAGTTTCCTACGAGCAGTACTTC.

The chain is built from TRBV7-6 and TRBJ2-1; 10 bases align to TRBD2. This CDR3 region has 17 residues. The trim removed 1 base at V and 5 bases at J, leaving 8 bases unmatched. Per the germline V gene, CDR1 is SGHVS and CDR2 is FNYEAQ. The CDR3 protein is CASSLEKRGGLNNEQFF. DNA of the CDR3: TGTGCCAGCAGCTTAGAAAAGCGGGGGGGACTAAACAATGAGCAGTTCTTC.

The CDR3 is CASRLSHDTQYF. CDR3 nucleotide sequence: TGTGCCAGCAGGCTTAGTCACGATACGCAGTATTTT. The chain links TRBV28 to TRBJ2-3; no firm D call. Germline V gives CDR1 MDHEN, CDR2 SYDVKM. V was cut by 6 bases and J by 6 bases, with 10 bases left in between. CDR3 length: 12 amino acids.

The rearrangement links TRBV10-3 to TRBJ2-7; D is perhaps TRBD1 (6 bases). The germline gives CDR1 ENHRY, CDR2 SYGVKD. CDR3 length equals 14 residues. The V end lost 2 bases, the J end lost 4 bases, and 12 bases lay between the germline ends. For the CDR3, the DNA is TGTGCCATCAGTGAGCCTGGACAGTTTTACGAGCAGTACTTC. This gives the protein CAISEPGQFYEQYF.

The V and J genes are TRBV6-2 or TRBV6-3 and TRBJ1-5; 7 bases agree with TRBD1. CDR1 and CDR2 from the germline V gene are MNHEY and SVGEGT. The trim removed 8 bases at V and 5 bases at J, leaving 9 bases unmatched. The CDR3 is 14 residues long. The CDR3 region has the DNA TGTGCCAGCCGCCAAGGGGGCTCCGATCAGCCCCAGCATTTT. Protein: CASRQGGSDQPQHF.

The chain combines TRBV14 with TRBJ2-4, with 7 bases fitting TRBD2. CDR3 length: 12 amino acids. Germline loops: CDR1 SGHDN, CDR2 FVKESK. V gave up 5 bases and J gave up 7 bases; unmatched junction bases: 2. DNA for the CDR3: TGTGCCAGCAGCTATAGCGGGAACATTCAGTACTTC. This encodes CASSYSGNIQYF.

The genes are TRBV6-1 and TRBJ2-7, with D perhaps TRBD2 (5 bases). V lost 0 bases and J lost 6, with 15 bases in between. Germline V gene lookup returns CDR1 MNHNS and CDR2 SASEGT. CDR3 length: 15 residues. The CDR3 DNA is TGTGCCAGCAGTGAAGCAGGGCGGGCTTCCCTCGAGCAGTACTTC. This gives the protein CASSEAGRASLEQYF.

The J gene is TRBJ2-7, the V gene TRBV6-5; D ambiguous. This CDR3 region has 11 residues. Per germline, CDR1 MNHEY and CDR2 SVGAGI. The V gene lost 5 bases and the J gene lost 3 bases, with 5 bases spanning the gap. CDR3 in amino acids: CASSLNYEQYF. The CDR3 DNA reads TGTGCCAGCAGTCTAAACTACGAGCAGTACTTC.

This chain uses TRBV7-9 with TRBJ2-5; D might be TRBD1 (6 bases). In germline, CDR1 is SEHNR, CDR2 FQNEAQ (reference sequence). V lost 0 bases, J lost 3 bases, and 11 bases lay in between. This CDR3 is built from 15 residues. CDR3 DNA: TGTGCCAGCAGCTTAGCTGACAGGAGAAAAGAGACCCAGTACTTC. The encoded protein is CASSLADRRKETQYF.

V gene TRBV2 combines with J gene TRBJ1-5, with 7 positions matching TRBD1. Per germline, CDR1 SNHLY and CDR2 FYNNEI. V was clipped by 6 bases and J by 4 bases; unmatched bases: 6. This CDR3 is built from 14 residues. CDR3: CASSRQGPNQPQHF. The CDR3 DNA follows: TGTGCCAGCAGCCGACAGGGACCAAATCAGCCCCAGCATTTT.

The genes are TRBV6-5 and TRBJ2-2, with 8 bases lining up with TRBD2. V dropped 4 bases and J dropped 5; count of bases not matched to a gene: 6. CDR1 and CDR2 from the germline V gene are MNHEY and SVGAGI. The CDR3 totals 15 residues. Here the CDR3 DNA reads TGTGCCAGCAGTTTCCGAAGACTAGCGACCGGGGAGCTGTTTTTT. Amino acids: CASSFRRLATGELFF.

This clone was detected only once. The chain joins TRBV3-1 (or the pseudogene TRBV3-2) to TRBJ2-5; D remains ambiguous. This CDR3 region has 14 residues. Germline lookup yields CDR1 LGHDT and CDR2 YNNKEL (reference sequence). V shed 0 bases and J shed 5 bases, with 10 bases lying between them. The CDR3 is CASSQDPARETQYF. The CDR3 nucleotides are TGTGCCAGCAGCCAAGATCCCGCGCGGGAGACCCAGTACTTC.

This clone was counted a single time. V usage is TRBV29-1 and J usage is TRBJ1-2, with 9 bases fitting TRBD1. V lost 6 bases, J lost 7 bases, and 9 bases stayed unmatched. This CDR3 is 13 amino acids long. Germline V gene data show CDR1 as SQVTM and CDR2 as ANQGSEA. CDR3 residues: CSVEGQGSFGYTF. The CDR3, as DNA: TGCAGCGTGGAGGGACAGGGCTCATTTGGCTACACCTTC.

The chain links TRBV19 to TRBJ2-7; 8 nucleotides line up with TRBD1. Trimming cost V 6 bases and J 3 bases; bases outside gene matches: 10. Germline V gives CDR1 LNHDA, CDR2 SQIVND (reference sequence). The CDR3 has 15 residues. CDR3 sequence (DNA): TGTGCCAGTAGCGACCCAGGGGGCGGATACTACGAGCAGTACTTC. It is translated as CASSDPGGGYYEQYF. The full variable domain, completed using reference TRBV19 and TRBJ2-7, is DGGITQSPKYLFRKEGQNVTLSCEQNLNHDAMYWYRQDPGQGLRLIYYSQIVNDFQKGDIAEGYSVSREKKESFPLTVTSAQKNPTAFYLCASSDPGGGYYEQYFGPGTRLTVT.

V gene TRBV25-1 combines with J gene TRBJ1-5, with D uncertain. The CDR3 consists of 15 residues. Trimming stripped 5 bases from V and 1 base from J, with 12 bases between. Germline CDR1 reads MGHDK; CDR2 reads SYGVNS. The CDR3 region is CASSKGTGSNQPQHF. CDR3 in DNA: TGTGCCAGCAGTAAAGGAACGGGAAGCAATCAGCCCCAGCATTTT.

CDR3 amino acids: CASTGGRDNNEQFF. The DNA of the CDR3 is TGTGCCAGTACAGGCGGGAGAGACAATAATGAGCAGTTCTTC. The chain is built from TRBV19 and TRBJ2-1; TRBD2 agrees at 7 bases. Germline-derived CDR1 and CDR2 are LNHDA and SQIVND (reference sequence). J lost 7 bases, V lost 7 bases, and 10 bases had no gene match. The CDR3 runs to 14 residues. The full variable domain, its missing parts supplied by reference TRBV19 and TRBJ2-1, is DGGITQSPKYLFRKEGQNVTLSCEQNLNHDAMYWYRQDPGQGLRLIYYSQIVNDFQKGDIAEGYSVSREKKESFPLTVTSAQKNPTAFYLCASTGGRDNNEQFFGPGTRLTVL.

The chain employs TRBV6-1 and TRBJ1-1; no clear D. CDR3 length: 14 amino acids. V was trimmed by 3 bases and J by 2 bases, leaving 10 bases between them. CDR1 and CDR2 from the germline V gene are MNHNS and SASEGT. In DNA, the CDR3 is TGTGCCAGCAGTGATGGCGGTCCAAACACTGAAGCTTTCTTT. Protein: CASSDGGPNTEAFF.

The CDR3 spells CASSLLMTSLGGSTDTQYF. The CDR3 bases are TGTGCCAGCAGTTTGCTGATGACATCCCTGGGTGGCAGCACAGATACGCAGTATTTT. The V gene is TRBV28, the J gene TRBJ2-3; D remains ambiguous. The CDR3 runs 19 residues. The V and J ends lost 3 bases and 0 bases respectively, with 22 bases between them. Germline assignment: CDR1 MDHEN and CDR2 SYDVKM.

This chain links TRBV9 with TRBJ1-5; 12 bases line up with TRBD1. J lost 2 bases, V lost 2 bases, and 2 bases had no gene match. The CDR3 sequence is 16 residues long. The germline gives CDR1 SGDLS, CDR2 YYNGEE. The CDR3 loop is CASSVGTGGGNQPQHF. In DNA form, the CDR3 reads TGTGCCAGCAGCGTTGGGACAGGGGGCGGCAATCAGCCCCAGCATTTT.

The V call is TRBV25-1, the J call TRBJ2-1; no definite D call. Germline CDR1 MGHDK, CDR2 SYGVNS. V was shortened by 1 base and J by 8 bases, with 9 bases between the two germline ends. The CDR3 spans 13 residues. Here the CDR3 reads CASSEWAWDEQFF. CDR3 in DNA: TGTGCCAGCAGTGAATGGGCTTGGGATGAGCAGTTCTTC.